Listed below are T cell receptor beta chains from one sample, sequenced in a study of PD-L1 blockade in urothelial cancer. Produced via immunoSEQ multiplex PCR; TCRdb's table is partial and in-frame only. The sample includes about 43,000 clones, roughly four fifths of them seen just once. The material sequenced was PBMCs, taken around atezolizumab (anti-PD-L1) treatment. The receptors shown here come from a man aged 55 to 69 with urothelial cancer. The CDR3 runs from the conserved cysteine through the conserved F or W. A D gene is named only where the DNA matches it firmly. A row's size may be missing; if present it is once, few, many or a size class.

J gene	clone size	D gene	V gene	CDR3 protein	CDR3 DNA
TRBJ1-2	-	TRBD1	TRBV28	CASRLTGGKGYGYTF	TGTGCCAGCAGACTGACAGGGGGCAAAGGCTATGGCTACACCTTC
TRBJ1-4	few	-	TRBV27	CASSLGGGEKLFF	TGTGCCAGCAGTTTGGGGGGGGGCGAAAAACTGTTTTTT
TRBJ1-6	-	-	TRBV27	CASSNEPGSNSPLHF	TGTGCCAGCAGTAATGAACCGGGGTCTAATTCACCCCTCCACTTT
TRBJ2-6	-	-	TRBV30	CAWSVSSSGANVLTF	TGTGCCTGGAGTGTTAGTAGCTCTGGGGCCAACGTCCTGACTTTC
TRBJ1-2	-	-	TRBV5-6	CASSYDWRAGYTF	TGTGCCAGCAGCTACGATTGGCGGGCAGGCTACACCTTC
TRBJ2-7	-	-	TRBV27	CASSLSRQAYEQYF	TGTGCCAGCAGTTTATCGAGACAGGCCTACGAGCAGTACTTC
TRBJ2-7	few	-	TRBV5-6	CASSLADEQYF	TGTGCCAGCAGCTTGGCTGACGAGCAGTACTTC
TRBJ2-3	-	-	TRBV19	CASSIGQGITDTQYF	TGTGCCAGTAGTATAGGCCAGGGGATCACAGATACGCAGTATTTT
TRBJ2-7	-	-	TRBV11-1	CASSVAGKFDEQYF	TGTGCCAGCAGTGTGGCAGGGAAATTCGACGAGCAGTACTTC
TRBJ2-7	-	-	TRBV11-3	CASSLDLLRGRGPHEQYF	TGTGCCAGCAGCTTAGATCTATTACGCGGCAGGGGCCCCCACGAGCAGTACTTC
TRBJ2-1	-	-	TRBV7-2	CASSLAQQGGWNEQFF	TGTGCCAGCAGCTTAGCGCAACAGGGGGGGTGGAATGAGCAGTTCTTC
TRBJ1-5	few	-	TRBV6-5	CASSPGWGQPQHF	TGTGCCAGCAGCCCAGGGTGGGGTCAGCCCCAGCATTTT
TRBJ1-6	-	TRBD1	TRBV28	CASSSSGQGINNSPLHF	TGTGCCAGCAGTTCATCGGGACAGGGGATAAATAATTCACCCCTCCACTTT
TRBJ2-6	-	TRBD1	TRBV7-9	CASSLATGGTGANVLTF	TGTGCCAGCAGCTTAGCGACAGGGGGCACTGGGGCCAACGTCCTGACTTTC
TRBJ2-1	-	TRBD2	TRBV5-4	CASSRRTSGGANEQFF	TGTGCCAGCAGCCGGAGGACTAGCGGGGGAGCCAATGAGCAGTTCTTC
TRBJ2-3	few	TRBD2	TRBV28	CASLPGLVTDTQYF	TGTGCCAGCCTACCGGGACTAGTCACAGATACGCAGTATTTT
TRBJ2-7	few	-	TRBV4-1	CASSQGPLQDEQYF	TGCGCCAGCAGCCAAGGGCCTCTGCAGGACGAGCAGTACTTC
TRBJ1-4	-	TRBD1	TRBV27	CASSHGQAFNEKLFF	TGTGCCAGCAGTCACGGACAGGCGTTTAATGAAAAACTGTTTTTT
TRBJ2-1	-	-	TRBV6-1	CASMEGDEQFF	TGTGCCAGCATGGAGGGCGATGAGCAGTTCTTC
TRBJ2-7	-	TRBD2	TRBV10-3	CAISLGTLAGVEQYF	TGTGCCATCAGCTTGGGGACGCTAGCGGGGGTTGAGCAGTACTTC
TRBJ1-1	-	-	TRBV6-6	CASSFEGRTEAFF	TGTGCCAGCAGTTTCGAGGGTCGGACTGAAGCTTTCTTT
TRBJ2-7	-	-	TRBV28	CASSPAGSLSYEQYF	TGTGCCAGCAGTCCGGCGGGGAGTCTCTCCTACGAGCAGTACTTC
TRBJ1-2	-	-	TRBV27	CASSMLNGLTNYGYTF	TGTGCCAGCAGCATGCTAAACGGACTGACCAACTATGGCTACACCTTC
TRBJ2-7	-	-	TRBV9	CASSRRTASNDEQYF	TGTGCCAGCAGCCGCCGGACAGCCAGCAACGACGAGCAGTACTTC
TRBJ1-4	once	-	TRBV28	CASSLNEAGSNEKLFF	TGTGCCAGCAGTTTAAATGAGGCAGGGTCTAATGAAAAACTGTTTTTT
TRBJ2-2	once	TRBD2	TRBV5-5	CASSLWQRGANTGELFF	TGTGCCAGCAGCTTGTGGCAGCGGGGGGCGAACACCGGGGAGCTGTTTTTT
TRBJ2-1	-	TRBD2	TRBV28	CASRLAGVAEEQFF	TGTGCCAGCAGACTAGCGGGGGTGGCGGAGGAGCAGTTCTTC
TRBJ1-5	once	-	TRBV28	CASSSQGYQPQHF	TGTGCCAGCAGTTCACAGGGTTATCAGCCCCAGCATTTT
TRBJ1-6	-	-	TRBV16	CASSQSGTGQGRSPLHF	TGTGCCAGCAGCCAATCGGGTACAGGGCAGGGAAGATCACCCCTCCACTTT
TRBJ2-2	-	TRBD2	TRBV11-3	CASSSGTSGGGGELFF	TGTGCCAGCAGCTCCGGGACTAGCGGGGGGGGCGGGGAGCTGTTTTTT
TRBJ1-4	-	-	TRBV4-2	CASSQGSAGGATNEKLFF	TGTGCCAGCAGCCAGGGCTCAGCGGGAGGTGCAACTAATGAAAAACTGTTTTTT
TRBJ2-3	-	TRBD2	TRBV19	CASSIVSGGRETQYF	TGTGCCAGTAGTATAGTGAGCGGGGGCAGGGAAACGCAGTATTTT
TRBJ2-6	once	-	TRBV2	CASSVYLRILSGANVLTF	TGTGCCAGCAGCGTTTATTTGAGGATCCTCTCTGGGGCCAACGTCCTGACTTTC
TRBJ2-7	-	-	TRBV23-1	CASSQRGLGVTYEQYF	TGCGCCAGCAGCCAAAGGGGCCTAGGGGTCACCTACGAGCAGTACTTC
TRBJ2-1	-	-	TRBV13	CASSLGGNEQFF	TGTGCCAGCAGCTTGGGAGGTAATGAGCAGTTCTTC
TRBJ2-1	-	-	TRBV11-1	CASSLAMGTGFHEQFF	TGTGCCAGCAGCTTAGCGATGGGCACAGGGTTCCATGAGCAGTTCTTC
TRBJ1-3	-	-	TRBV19	CASSERGGSGNTIYF	TGTGCCAGTAGCGAGAGAGGGGGTTCTGGAAACACCATATATTTT
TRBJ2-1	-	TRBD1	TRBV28	CASSIPTGGSNEQFF	TGTGCCAGCAGTATCCCGACAGGGGGAAGCAATGAGCAGTTCTTC
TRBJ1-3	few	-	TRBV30	CAWSRGGQGTIYF	TGTGCCTGGAGTAGAGGCGGCCAGGGCACCATATATTTT
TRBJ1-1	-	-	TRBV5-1	CASSLVGLSGEAFF	TGCGCCAGCAGCTTGGTCGGCCTCTCGGGTGAAGCTTTCTTT
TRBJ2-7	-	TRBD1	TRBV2	CASSEIRQGAQYF	TGTGCCAGCAGTGAAATCAGGCAGGGGGCGCAGTACTTC